Sequencing of this T cell receptor beta chain was carried out in a study of blood T cell repertoires in COVID-19. Looking at the study overall: Material from acute and convalescent COVID-19 was sourced from the United States, Italy and Spain. PBMCs, B-cell-depleted T cells, or T cells were the source of the cDNA or gDNA that made up the material.

This clone was seen once. The germline V and J ends were trimmed by 3 bases and 4 bases, with 13 bases remaining between them. This CDR3 spans 14 amino acids. Germline V CDR1 and CDR2: SEHNR, FQNEAQ (reference sequence). TCRdb keeps only in-frame clones here, not all; method: immunoSEQ multiplex PCR. The sample has about 260,000 clones; roughly 87% are singletons. The sample comprised peripheral blood. The TCR sequence derives from a woman aged 45-60 years who had recovered from COVID-19. The chain employs TRBV7-9 and TRBJ2-7; maybe TRBD1 (7 bases). DNA of the CDR3: TGTGCCAGCAGCTTCGGAGGGGGCGAATACGAGCAGTACTTC. Translated: CASSFGGGEYEQYF.